Shown below are 18 T cell receptor beta chains from a single sample sequenced in a study of shared clonotypes between healthy human individuals. Repertoires were generated with immunoSEQ multiplex PCR, while TCRdb's copy carries only in-frame clones and drops some. Of over 400,000 clones in the sample, 90% to 96% were seen once. The sequencing sample was made of naive CD4+ T cells sorted from blood. Specified subset: CD45RA+ positively selected. These receptors were collected from a woman aged 25 to 45 in good health.

The chain's CDR3 is CASSIGEVTYQPQHF. In nucleotides, the CDR3 is TGTGCCAGTAGTATAGGAGAGGTTACATATCAGCCCCAGCATTTT. This chain joins TRBV19 and TRBJ1-5, with D unresolved. The CDR3 extends over 15 amino acids. V gave up 1 base and J gave up 5 bases, with 12 bases separating them. Per the germline V gene, CDR1 is LNHDA and CDR2 is SQIVND (reference sequence).

A single count supports this clone. V gene TRBV28 combines with J gene TRBJ2-5; D possibly corresponds to TRBD1 (5 bases). Germline V lookup: CDR1 MDHEN, CDR2 SYDVKM. This CDR3 is built from 17 residues. The germline V and J ends were trimmed by 6 bases and 5 bases, with 25 bases remaining between them. In nucleotides, the CDR3 is TGTGCCAGCAGCCCTTTACGAGGAAGGGGAATTCGGGAGACCCAGTACTTC. This translates into CASSPLRGRGIRETQYF.

V and J are TRBV5-1 and TRBJ2-7, with 15 bases that match TRBD2. Per germline, CDR1 SGHRS and CDR2 YFSETQ. V lost 0 bases and J lost 4; bases outside the gene matches: 5. The CDR3 is 17 amino acids. DNA for the CDR3: TGCGCCAGCAGCTTGGCGAGGACTAGCGGGAGGGGTTACGAGCAGTACTTC. Its protein is CASSLARTSGRGYEQYF.

The chain combines TRBV4-2 with TRBJ1-5, with D possibly TRBD1 on 5 matching bases. From germline, CDR1 is LGHNA and CDR2 YNFKEQ. The CDR3 loop spans 17 amino acids. Trimming left V 1 base short and J 2 bases short, with 15 bases between. The CDR3 coding sequence is TGTGCCAGCAGCCAAGGGATCATTGGGACTGGCAATCAGCCCCAGCATTTT. This codes for CASSQGIIGTGNQPQHF.

V is TRBV19 and J is TRBJ2-1, with 12 bases matching TRBD2. Germline trimming cut 5 bases from V and 8 bases from J; bases unmatched to any gene: 7. Germline V lookup: CDR1 LNHDA, CDR2 SQIVND (reference sequence). The CDR3 runs 15 residues. CDR3 in amino acids: CASSPGLAGTHEQFF. DNA for the CDR3: TGTGCCAGTAGTCCGGGACTAGCGGGCACCCATGAGCAGTTCTTC. The whole variable domain, remainder taken from reference TRBV19 and TRBJ2-1, is DGGITQSPKYLFRKEGQNVTLSCEQNLNHDAMYWYRQDPGQGLRLIYYSQIVNDFQKGDIAEGYSVSREKKESFPLTVTSAQKNPTAFYLCASSPGLAGTHEQFFGPGTRLTVL.

CDR3 bases: TGTGCCAGCAGGTGGGACAGGGGAGACTATGGCTACACCTTC. Amino acids: CASRWDRGDYGYTF. The chain recombines TRBV6-1 with TRBJ1-2, with 10 bases that match TRBD1. Germline V gives CDR1 MNHNS, CDR2 SASEGT. The CDR3 length is 14 residues. The junction had 4 bases not matched to a gene; V was cut back by 6 bases and J by 3 bases.

V and J are TRBV19 and TRBJ2-1; D might be TRBD2 (6 bases). The V end was cut by 5 bases, the J end by 4 bases, with 15 bases between. Germline V lookup: CDR1 LNHDA, CDR2 SQIVND (reference sequence). The CDR3 runs 15 residues. The CDR3 bases are TGTGCCAGTAGTCATACGTCTAGCGCGTACAATGAGCAGTTCTTC. Translation: CASSHTSSAYNEQFF.

The J gene is TRBJ2-1, the V gene TRBV7-3; D not certain. V lost 0 bases and J lost 9, with 6 bases in between. This CDR3 is 12 amino acids long. Germline values: CDR1 SGHTA, CDR2 FQGTGA. Written as DNA, the CDR3 is TGTGCCAGCAGCTTAACGGGTAGTGAGCAGTTCTTC. This codes for CASSLTGSEQFF.

The chain links TRBV7-2 to TRBJ2-2; unclear D gene. CDR1 is SGHTA, CDR2 FQGNSA, per germline. The CDR3 has 16 amino acids. V lost 6 bases, J lost 4 bases, and 18 bases lay in between. CDR3 region: CASSSHHGFPTGELFF. In DNA, the CDR3 is TGTGCCAGCAGTTCTCATCACGGGTTCCCCACCGGGGAGCTGTTTTTT.

This chain links TRBV19 with TRBJ1-5, with 7 bases aligning to TRBD1. The ends lost 4 bases at V and 0 bases at J; junction bases unmatched: 18. The CDR3 sequence is 20 residues long. Germline loops: CDR1 LNHDA, CDR2 SQIVND (reference sequence). The CDR3 here is CASSRILYRTGSYSNQPQHF. The CDR3 DNA sequence: TGTGCCAGTAGTAGAATATTGTATCGGACAGGATCTTATAGCAATCAGCCCCAGCATTTT.

The chain combines TRBV19 with TRBJ2-3; 7 bases line up with TRBD1. The CDR3 length is 14 residues. The junction had 5 bases not matched to a gene; V was cut back by 5 bases and J by 3 bases. Germline loops: CDR1 LNHDA, CDR2 SQIVND (reference sequence). CDR3 bases: TGTGCCAGTAGTGGACAGGCTATTACAGATACGCAGTATTTT. Residues: CASSGQAITDTQYF.

The J gene is TRBJ1-2, the V gene TRBV28; D is uncertain. V shed 6 bases and J shed 3 bases, with 14 bases lying between them. Germline V CDR1 and CDR2: MDHEN, SYDVKM. The CDR3 is 14 amino acids. CDR3 coding DNA: TGTGCCAGCAGAGGTATCGGGCCCTACTATGGCTACACCTTC. Its translation: CASRGIGPYYGYTF.

To note about this clone: Other DNA sequences in the sample encode the same CDR3. The J gene is TRBJ2-3, the V gene TRBV5-1; TRBD1 aligns across 8 bases. CDR3 length equals 15 residues. Germline V lookup: CDR1 SGHRS, CDR2 YFSETQ. Trimming took 2 bases from V and 2 from J; bases not matched to a gene: 4. CDR3 coding DNA: TGCGCCAGCAGCTTCGGACAGGGTTACACAGATACGCAGTATTTT. Translation gives CASSFGQGYTDTQYF. Complete variable domain (other parts from reference TRBV5-1 and TRBJ2-3): KAGVTQTPRYLIKTRGQQVTLSCSPISGHRSVSWYQQTPGQGLQFLFEYFSETQRNKGNFPGRFSGRQFSNSRSEMNVSTLELGDSALYLCASSFGQGYTDTQYFGPGTRLTVL.

This chain joins TRBV27 and TRBJ1-4; possible D gene TRBD1, 5 bases. Trimming left V 4 bases short and J 8 bases short, with 17 bases between. The germline gives CDR1 MNHEY, CDR2 SMNVEV (reference sequence). CDR3 size: 15 residues. In nucleotides, the CDR3 is TGTGCCAGCAGTTCCTCTCGGGGCCGAGAGGAAAAACTGTTTTTT. Protein: CASSSSRGREEKLFF.

The rearrangement links TRBV6-5 to TRBJ1-2, with 7 positions matching TRBD1. V lost 6 bases to trimming and J lost 7 bases; unmatched junction nucleotides: 11. Looked up from germline, CDR1 is MNHEY and CDR2 is SVGAGI. The CDR3 is 14 residues long. The CDR3: CASRYAGQPGGYTF. CDR3 in DNA: TGTGCCAGCAGATATGCGGGACAGCCGGGTGGCTACACCTTC.

The genes are TRBV28 and TRBJ1-6; D remains ambiguous. V shed 3 bases and J shed 8 bases, with 11 bases lying between them. This CDR3 contains 14 residues. Germline CDR1 and CDR2: MDHEN and SYDVKM. CDR3 region: CASSLWGYDSPLHF. The CDR3 DNA reads TGTGCCAGCAGTTTGTGGGGTTATGATTCACCCCTCCACTTT.

This chain uses TRBV18 with TRBJ2-3; 10 bases align to TRBD1. This CDR3 has 16 residues. CDR1 and CDR2 from the germline V gene are KGHSH and LQKENI. Germline trimming cut 3 bases from V and 6 bases from J; bases unmatched to any gene: 9. In nucleotides, the CDR3 is TGTGCCAGCTCACCGGAGACAGGGGGCGAGTTGGATACGCAGTATTTT. As protein: CASSPETGGELDTQYF.

The rearrangement joins TRBV27 to TRBJ2-7, with D unclear. V was trimmed by 3 bases and J by 0 bases, leaving 12 bases between them. Germline CDR1 reads MNHEY; CDR2 reads SMNVEV (reference sequence). This CDR3 is built from 15 residues. CDR3 nucleotides: TGTGCCAGCAGTTTCTCATTAGAGAGCTCCTACGAGCAGTACTTC. Its translation is CASSFSLESSYEQYF.